This entry describes one TCR beta chain. Antigen unknown. An end of the junction differs from the germline gene, which may be a read error. This record comes from a study of tumor-infiltrating lymphocytes in primary liver carcinoma. Study context: Subjects consisted of male and female patients aged 30 to 69 years. Study findings and constraints: Blood's top-250-clone fraction was significantly lower than that of tumors (p = 0.039). Paired tumor-adjacent and tumor-blood samples overlapped less than tumor region pairs did.

Starting material for RNA and DNA co-extraction consisted of roughly 19-30 mg of unsorted bulk tissue. Tumor regions sampled: superior, inferior, left, right poles, and centre. The CDR3 spans 14 residues. Germline V gene data show CDR1 as MNHNS and CDR2 as SASEGT. Starting material of 500 to 600 ng total RNA yielded TCR beta cDNA via a constant-region primer. Slightly modified ARM-PCR served as the procedure for the TCR beta libraries. These libraries came from three rounds of nested multiplex PCR. A C-beta reverse primer and TRBV1-TRBV30 forward primers served in each of the first two PCR rounds, at about 10 cycles apiece. TCRdb reprocessed the multiplex PCR reads with MiXCR, giving one entry per CDR3 protein. The data show approximately 190,000 distinct CDR3 sequences, approximately 86% seen once.

The rearrangement uses TRBV6-1 and TRBJ1-5; no clear D gene. The sample was tumor tissue from primary liver carcinoma. This receptor was obtained from a man between 40 and 49 years old with primary liver carcinoma and hepatitis B virus infection. CDR3: CASSEGRNDQPQHF. CDR3 sequence (DNA): TGTGCCAGCAGTGAAGGAAGGAATGATCAGCCCCAACATTTT.